These 4 T cell receptor beta chains share one sample of origin, sequenced in a study of blood T cell repertoires in COVID-19. Generated by immunoSEQ multiplex PCR, the TCRdb table keeps only in-frame clones and is missing some. This sample has under 100,000 clones, with over 70% found just once. The sample consisted of peripheral blood. These TCRs come from a woman aged 55-69 years with acute or convalescent COVID-19.

This clone showed up just once. The CDR3: CASSHPDKYGYTF. DNA for the CDR3: TGTGCCAGCAGCCATCCCGACAAGTATGGCTACACCTTC. The chain couples TRBV4-2 to TRBJ1-2; no definite D call. The length of the CDR3 is 13 residues. CDR1 and CDR2 (germline): LGHNA, YNFKEQ. V was trimmed by 3 bases and J by 5 bases, leaving 10 bases between them.

The rearrangement uses TRBV4-1 and TRBJ2-1; 13 bases are a match to TRBD2. CDR1 and CDR2 (germline): MGHRA, YSYEKL. This CDR3 comprises 20 residues. Germline trimming cut 1 base from V and 6 bases from J; bases unmatched to any gene: 15. DNA of the CDR3: TGCGCCAGCAGCCAAGCCGCGACTAGCGGGGGGTCACCCTTTCTCAATGAGCAGTTCTTC. Amino acid sequence: CASSQAATSGGSPFLNEQFF.

The chain employs TRBV6-2 or TRBV6-3 and TRBJ2-5; 8 bases fit TRBD1. Trimming took 4 bases from V and 7 from J; bases not matched to a gene: 8. CDR1 and CDR2 from the germline V gene are MNHEY and SVGEGT. The CDR3 covers 14 residues. Here the CDR3 reads CASSFGQGPLTQYF. The CDR3 DNA is TGTGCCAGCAGTTTTGGACAGGGCCCTTTGACCCAGTACTTC.

This rearrangement joins TRBV11-3 to TRBJ1-5, with 10 bases lining up with TRBD1. V shed 1 base and J 4 bases; nucleotides not matched to a gene: 4. Germline V gene lookup returns CDR1 SGHNT and CDR2 YENEEA. The length of the CDR3 is 16 residues. The CDR3 loop is CASSLVGQGDNQPQHF. The CDR3 DNA follows: TGTGCCAGCAGCTTAGTTGGACAGGGGGATAATCAGCCCCAGCATTTT. The full variable domain, its missing parts supplied by reference TRBV11-3 and TRBJ1-5, is EAGVVQSPRYKIIEKKQPVAFWCNPISGHNTLYWYLQNLGQGPELLIRYENEEAVDDSQLPKDRFSAERLKGVDSTLKIQPAELGDSAVYLCASSLVGQGDNQPQHFGDGTRLSIL.